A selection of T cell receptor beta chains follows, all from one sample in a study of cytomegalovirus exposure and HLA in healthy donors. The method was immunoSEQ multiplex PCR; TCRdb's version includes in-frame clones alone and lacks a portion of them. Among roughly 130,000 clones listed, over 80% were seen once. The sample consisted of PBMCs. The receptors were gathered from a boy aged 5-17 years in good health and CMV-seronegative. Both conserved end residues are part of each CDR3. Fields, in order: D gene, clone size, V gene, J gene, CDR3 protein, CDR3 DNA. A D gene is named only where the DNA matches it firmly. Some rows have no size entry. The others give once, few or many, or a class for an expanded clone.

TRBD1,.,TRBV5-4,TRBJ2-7,CASSTLQGANTYEQYF,TGTGCCAGCAGCACCCTACAGGGGGCGAATACCTACGAGCAGTACTTC
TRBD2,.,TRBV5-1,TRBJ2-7,CASSFAGARRYF,TGCGCCAGCAGCTTTGCGGGAGCACGGCGGTACTTC
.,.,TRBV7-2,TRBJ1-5,CASSLVPEVGGNQPQHF,TGTGCCAGCAGCTTAGTCCCGGAGGTGGGAGGCAATCAGCCCCAGCATTTT
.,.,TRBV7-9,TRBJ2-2,CASSRRGDTGELFF,TGTGCCAGCAGCCGCCGGGGAGACACCGGGGAGCTGTTTTTT
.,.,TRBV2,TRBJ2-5,CASGWGAQYF,TGTGCCAGCGGGTGGGGGGCCCAGTACTTC
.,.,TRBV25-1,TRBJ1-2,CASSEPGKGNYGYTF,TGTGCCAGCAGTGAACCGGGGAAGGGCAACTATGGCTACACCTTC
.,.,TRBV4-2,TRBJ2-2,CASSQVSGSSTGELFF,TGTGCCAGCAGCCAAGTGAGTGGGAGTAGTACCGGGGAGCTGTTTTTT
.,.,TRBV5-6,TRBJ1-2,CASSLALVMTDTF,TGTGCCAGCAGCTTGGCCTTGGTAATGACAGACACCTTC
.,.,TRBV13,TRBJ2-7,CASSLRGYEQYF,TGTGCCAGCAGCTTACGGGGTTACGAGCAGTACTTC
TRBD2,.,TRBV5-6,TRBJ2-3,CASSGGLAGGIDTQYF,TGTGCCAGCAGCGGCGGACTAGCGGGAGGTATAGATACGCAGTATTTT
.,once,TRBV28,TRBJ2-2,CASSSLGGGELFF,TGTGCCAGCAGTTCTTTGGGAGGCGGGGAGCTGTTTTTT
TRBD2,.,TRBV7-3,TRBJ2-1,CASSLTYSLAGGPGEQFF,TGTGCCAGCAGCTTAACATACTCGCTAGCGGGAGGGCCCGGTGAGCAGTTCTTC
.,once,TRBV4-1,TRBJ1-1,CASSHPTLVTEAFF,TGCGCCAGCAGCCATCCCACTTTAGTCACTGAAGCTTTCTTT
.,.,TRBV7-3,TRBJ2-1,CASSWQGNNEQFF,TGTGCCAGCAGCTGGCAGGGAAACAATGAGCAGTTCTTC
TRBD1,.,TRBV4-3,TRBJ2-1,CASSPGTGDNEQFF,TGCGCCAGCAGCCCAGGGACAGGGGACAATGAGCAGTTCTTC
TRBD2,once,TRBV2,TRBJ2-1,CASSEGGRHPAVEQFF,TGTGCCAGCAGTGAAGGCGGGAGACACCCTGCGGTCGAGCAGTTCTTC
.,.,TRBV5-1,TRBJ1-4,CASSLEGRGTNEKLFF,TGCGCCAGCAGCTTGGAAGGACGGGGGACTAATGAAAAACTGTTTTTT
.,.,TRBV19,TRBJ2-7,CASSIGETPKYEQYF,TGTGCCAGTAGTATTGGAGAGACCCCTAAGTACGAGCAGTACTTC
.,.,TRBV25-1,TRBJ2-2,CASSEYRGRRAGELFF,TGTGCCAGCAGTGAATATAGGGGCAGACGGGCCGGGGAGCTGTTTTTT
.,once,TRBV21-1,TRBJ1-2,CASSNLQQGDYGYTF,TGTGCCAGCAGCAACCTTCAACAGGGGGACTATGGCTACACCTTC
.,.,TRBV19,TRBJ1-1,CASSSGVLGGRAFF,TGTGCCAGTAGCTCGGGGGTTCTCGGGGGTCGCGCTTTCTTT
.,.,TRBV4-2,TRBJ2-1,CASSQEVVGGNEQFF,TGTGCCAGCAGCCAAGAAGTAGTCGGCGGCAATGAGCAGTTCTTC
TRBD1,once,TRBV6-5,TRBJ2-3,CASSRQGDTQYF,TGTGCCAGCAGCCGACAGGGAGATACGCAGTATTTT
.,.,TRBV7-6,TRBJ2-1,CASSLSIVGAVNEQFF,TGTGCCAGCAGCTTATCCATAGTGGGAGCCGTCAATGAGCAGTTCTTC
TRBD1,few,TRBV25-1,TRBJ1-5,CASSQGYQPQHF,TGTGCCAGCTCACAGGGGTATCAGCCCCAGCATTTT
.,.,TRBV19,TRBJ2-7,CASSTQGGTSYEQYF,TGTGCCAGTAGTACCCAAGGCGGCACCTCCTACGAGCAGTACTTC
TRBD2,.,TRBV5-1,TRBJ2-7,CASSPTGPGGEQYF,TGCGCCAGCAGCCCAACAGGCCCCGGGGGGGAGCAGTACTTC
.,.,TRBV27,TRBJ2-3,CASSLRLRPASTDTQYF,TGTGCCAGCAGTCTCAGACTGAGACCGGCTAGCACAGATACGCAGTATTTT
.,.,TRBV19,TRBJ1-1,CASSPTYQGIRAEAFF,TGTGCCAGTAGTCCCACTTACCAGGGGATTAGGGCTGAAGCTTTCTTT
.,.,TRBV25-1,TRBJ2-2,CASSESGVSDTGELFF,TGTGCCAGCAGTGAATCGGGTGTATCGGACACCGGGGAGCTGTTTTTT
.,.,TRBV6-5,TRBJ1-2,CASSYGGTYGYTF,TGTGCCAGCAGTTACGGCGGGACTTATGGCTACACCTTC
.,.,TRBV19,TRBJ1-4,CASSTPPGRATNEKLFF,TGTGCCAGTAGTACCCCCCCCGGGAGAGCAACTAATGAAAAACTGTTTTTT
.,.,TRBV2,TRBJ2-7,CATQLSGSGVYEQYF,TGTGCCACTCAACTCAGCGGGTCGGGAGTCTACGAGCAGTACTTC
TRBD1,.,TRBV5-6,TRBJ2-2,CASRSTGVMNTGELFF,TGTGCCAGCAGGTCGACAGGGGTCATGAACACCGGGGAGCTGTTTTTT
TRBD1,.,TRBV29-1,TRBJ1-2,CSVEGDRACGYTF,TGCAGCGTTGAGGGGGACAGGGCCTGTGGCTACACCTTC
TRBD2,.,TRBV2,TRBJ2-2,CASTRLASGGELFF,TGTGCCAGCACCCGACTAGCGTCCGGCGGGGAGCTGTTTTTT
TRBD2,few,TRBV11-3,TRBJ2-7,CASSLASGVSYEQYF,TGTGCCAGCAGCTTGGCTAGCGGGGTCTCCTACGAGCAGTACTTC
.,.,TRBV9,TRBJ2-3,CASSVGGSVTDTQYF,TGTGCCAGCAGCGTAGGAGGCTCGGTCACAGATACGCAGTATTTT
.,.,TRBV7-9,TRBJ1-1,CASSLPVHTEAFF,TGTGCCAGCAGCTTACCAGTTCACACTGAAGCTTTCTTT
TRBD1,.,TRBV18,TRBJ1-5,CASSPVQGGDQPQHF,TGTGCCAGCTCACCTGTACAGGGGGGCGACCAGCCCCAGCATTTT
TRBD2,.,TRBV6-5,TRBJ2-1,CASSYLSGNEQFF,TGTGCCAGCAGTTACCTTAGCGGGAATGAGCAGTTCTTC